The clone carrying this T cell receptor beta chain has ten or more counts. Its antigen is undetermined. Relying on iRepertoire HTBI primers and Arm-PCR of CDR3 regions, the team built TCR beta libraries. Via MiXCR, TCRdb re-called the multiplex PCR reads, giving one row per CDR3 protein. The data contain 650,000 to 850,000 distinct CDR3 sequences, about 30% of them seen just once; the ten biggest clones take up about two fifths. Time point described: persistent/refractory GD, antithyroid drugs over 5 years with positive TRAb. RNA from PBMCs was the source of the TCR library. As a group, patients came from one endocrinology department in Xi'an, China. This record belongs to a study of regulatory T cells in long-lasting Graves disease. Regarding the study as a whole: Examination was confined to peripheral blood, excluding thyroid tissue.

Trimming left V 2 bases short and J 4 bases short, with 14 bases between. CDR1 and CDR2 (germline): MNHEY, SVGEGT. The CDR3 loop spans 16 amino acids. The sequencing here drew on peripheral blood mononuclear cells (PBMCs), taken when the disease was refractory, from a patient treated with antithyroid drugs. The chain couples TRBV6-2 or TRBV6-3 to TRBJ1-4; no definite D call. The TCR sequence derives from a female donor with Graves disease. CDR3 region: CASSYDAGRLNEKLFF. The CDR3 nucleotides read TGTGCCAGCAGTTACGATGCGGGCAGGCTTAATGAAAAACTGTTTTTT.